These 8 T cell receptor beta chains originate from one sample sequenced in a study of OX40 agonist ivuxolimab in advanced cancers. The data were produced by immunoSEQ multiplex PCR, yet TCRdb's version contains in-frame clones alone and is incomplete. The sample contains around 26,000 clones, roughly 79% of which appear only once. Source: CD4+ or CD8+ T cells sorted from blood, taken in a trial of the OX40 agonist ivuxolimab. The receptor source for this set is an adult with an advanced solid tumor such as melanoma, head and neck, liver or kidney cancer.

J is TRBJ2-3 and V is TRBV10-3; 8 nucleotides match TRBD1. CDR3 size: 14 residues. The J segment lost 3 bases and the V segment lost 11 bases, leaving 10 bases of the junction unmatched. Germline lookup yields CDR1 ENHRY and CDR2 SYGVKD. This chain's CDR3 is CAANTGGVTDTQYF. The CDR3 region has the DNA TGTGCCGCTAATACAGGGGGTGTGACAGATACGCAGTATTTT.

This clone is labeled as large. This chain links TRBV5-1 with TRBJ2-5, with D uncertain. The ends were cut back, 0 bases at V and 2 bases at J, with 14 bases in the middle. The CDR3 has 16 residues. Germline V gene data show CDR1 as SGHRS and CDR2 as YFSETQ. This chain's CDR3 is CASSLDSEGPQETQYF. CDR3 bases: TGCGCCAGCAGCTTGGATTCTGAAGGCCCGCAAGAGACCCAGTACTTC. Combining the CDR3 with reference TRBV5-1 and TRBJ2-5 gives the whole variable domain KAGVTQTPRYLIKTRGQQVTLSCSPISGHRSVSWYQQTPGQGLQFLFEYFSETQRNKGNFPGRFSGRQFSNSRSEMNVSTLELGDSALYLCASSLDSEGPQETQYFGPGTRLLVL.

The chain has TRBV10-2 and TRBJ2-7, with D possibly being TRBD1 (6 bases). Germline lookup yields CDR1 WSHSY and CDR2 SAAADI. The CDR3 extends over 14 amino acids. Trimming removed 2 bases from V and 3 bases from J, with 11 bases in between. As DNA, the CDR3 is TGCGCCAGCAGTGAGCAGAACAGGGACTACGAGCAGTACTTC. Translating gives CASSEQNRDYEQYF.

The genes are TRBV18 and TRBJ2-7, with 9 nucleotides matching TRBD1. The CDR3 length is 14 residues. V shed 6 bases and J 5 bases; nucleotides not matched to a gene: 8. Germline CDR1 KGHSH, CDR2 LQKENI. The CDR3 bases are TGTGCCAGCTCGCCCCGGGACAGGGTAGACGAGCAGTACTTC. It is translated as CASSPRDRVDEQYF.

The chain recombines TRBV5-4 with TRBJ1-1, with TRBD1 as a possible D gene (6 bases). Trimming removed 0 bases from V and 5 bases from J, with 14 bases in between. Germline CDR1 SGHNT, CDR2 YYREEE (reference sequence). CDR3 size: 15 residues. CDR3 residues: CASSLDPQGGTEAFF. CDR3 DNA: TGTGCCAGCAGCTTGGACCCACAGGGTGGGACTGAAGCTTTCTTT. The full variable domain, in which reference TRBV5-4 and TRBJ1-1 provide the parts outside the CDR3, is ETGVTQSPTHLIKTRGQQVTLRCSSQSGHNTVSWYQQALGQGPQFIFQYYREEENGRGNFPPRFSGLQFPNYSSELNVNALELDDSALYLCASSLDPQGGTEAFFGQGTRLTVV.

This clone appeared once. The chain uses TRBV25-1 and TRBJ1-2, with D perhaps matching TRBD1 (5 bases). This CDR3 comprises 18 residues. V lost 3 bases and J 0 bases, leaving 20 bases between the germline ends. CDR1 and CDR2 from the germline V gene are MGHDK and SYGVNS. The CDR3 reads CASSDGTALGVANYGYTF. The CDR3 DNA reads as TGTGCCAGCAGTGACGGGACCGCACTGGGGGTAGCTAACTATGGCTACACCTTC.

The CDR3 DNA reads TGTGCCAGCATGGCGGATCTATTCGATACCTACGAGCAGTACTTC. It yields the protein CASMADLFDTYEQYF. The gene calls are TRBV6-1 and TRBJ2-5; no clear D gene. The J call may be incorrect, as the DNA end agrees better with TRBJ2-7. The germline V gene encodes CDR1 MNHNS and CDR2 SASEGT. This CDR3 contains 15 residues.

The chain couples TRBV4-1 to TRBJ1-1, with unresolved D. The V end was cut by 0 bases, the J end by 2 bases, with 10 bases between. The CDR3 totals 15 residues. Germline CDR1 is MGHRA and CDR2 is YSYEKL. The chain's CDR3 is CASSQDQVVNTEAFF. CDR3 nucleotide sequence: TGCGCCAGCAGCCAAGATCAGGTGGTAAACACTGAAGCTTTCTTT.